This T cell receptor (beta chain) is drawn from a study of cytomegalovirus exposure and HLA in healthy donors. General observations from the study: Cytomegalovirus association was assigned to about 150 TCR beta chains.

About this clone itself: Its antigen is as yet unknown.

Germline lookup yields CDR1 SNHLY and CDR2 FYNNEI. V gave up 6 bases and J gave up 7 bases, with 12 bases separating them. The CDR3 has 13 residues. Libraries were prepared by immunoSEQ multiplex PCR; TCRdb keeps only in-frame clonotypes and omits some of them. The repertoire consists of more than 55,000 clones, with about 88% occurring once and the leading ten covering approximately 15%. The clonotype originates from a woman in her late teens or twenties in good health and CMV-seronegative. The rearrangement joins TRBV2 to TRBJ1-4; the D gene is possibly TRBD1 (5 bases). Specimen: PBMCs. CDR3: CASRLHGGEKLFF. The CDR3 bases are TGTGCCAGCAGGCTTCACGGGGGTGAAAAACTGTTTTTT.